This entry lists 30 T cell receptor beta chains sequenced from one sample in a study of OX40 agonist ivuxolimab in advanced cancers. Clones were read by immunoSEQ multiplex PCR, and TCRdb kept only the in-frame ones, dropping some. The repertoire has some 16,000 clones, approximately 85% of them found once; the top ten carry roughly 30%. Material: CD4+ or CD8+ T cells sorted from blood, obtained in a trial of the OX40 agonist ivuxolimab. Receptors originate from an adult with an advanced solid tumor such as melanoma, head and neck, liver or kidney cancer.

This clone came up a few times. The chain has TRBV6-7 and TRBJ2-5; D not resolved. TRBV6-7 is designated an ORF whose function remains uncertain. Deletions cut 8 bases from V and 5 bases from J, with 6 bases between. This CDR3 is 10 amino acids long. CDR3 sequence reads: CASPDETQYF. The CDR3 bases are TGTGCCAGCCCCGATGAGACCCAGTACTTC.

CDR3 sequence: CASSFSYEQYF. The CDR3 bases are TGTGCCAGCAGCTTCAGCTACGAGCAGTACTTC. The gene calls are TRBV5-6 and TRBJ2-7; the D is unclear. The V gene lost 2 bases and the J gene lost 3 bases, with 3 bases spanning the gap. The CDR3 is 11 amino acids. The germline V gene encodes CDR1 SGHDT and CDR2 YYEEEE.

CDR3 loop: CASRTAGGEYEQYF. The CDR3 DNA follows: TGTGCCAGTCGTACCGCTGGTGGCGAATACGAGCAGTACTTC. The chain carries TRBV6-8 and TRBJ2-7; no definite D call. The CDR3 has 14 residues. The ends were cut back, 9 bases at V and 4 bases at J, with 19 bases in the middle. CDR1 and CDR2 from the germline V gene are MNHGY and SAAAGT.

With regard to this clone: Sequence at one end of the junction differs from germline and may be a read error. The chain joins TRBV5-1 to TRBJ1-1; D is undetermined. The CDR3 loop spans 13 amino acids. Germline CDR1 reads SGHRS; CDR2 reads YFSETQ. CDR3 in amino acids: CACSWRSNTEAFF. In DNA, the CDR3 is TGCGCCTGCAGCTGGCGGTCTAACACTGAAGCTTTCTTT.

The chain joins TRBV18 to TRBJ2-2; D is perhaps TRBD1 (6 bases). Trimming took 6 bases from V and 2 from J, leaving 10 bases between them. The CDR3 has 14 amino acids. Per the germline V gene, CDR1 is KGHSH and CDR2 is LQKENI. CDR3 in amino acids: CASSGTPNTGELFF. The CDR3 bases are TGTGCCAGCTCCGGGACACCCAACACCGGGGAGCTGTTTTTT.

This clone was seen a few times. This rearrangement joins TRBV27 to TRBJ2-7; perhaps TRBD2 as D (6 bases). The length of the CDR3 is 14 residues. Germline lookup yields CDR1 MNHEY and CDR2 SMNVEV (reference sequence). The V and J ends lost 3 bases and 6 bases respectively, with 15 bases between them. Here the CDR3 DNA reads TGTGCCAGCAGTTTCGGGACTGGGGTTACCGAGCAGTACTTC. Translated: CASSFGTGVTEQYF.

This chain links TRBV10-3 with TRBJ2-5; D is unresolved. The V gene's germline CDR1 is ENHRY and CDR2 SYGVKD. V lost 0 bases and J lost 0, with 5 bases in between. The CDR3 covers 14 residues. The CDR3 loop reads CAISESGYQETQYF. CDR3 sequence (DNA): TGTGCCATCAGTGAGTCAGGGTACCAAGAGACCCAGTACTTC.

This clone is a singleton in its sample. The chain joins TRBV27 to TRBJ2-7; possible D gene TRBD1, 5 bases. V was trimmed by 5 bases and J by 3 bases, leaving 11 bases between them. CDR1 MNHEY and CDR2 SMNVEV come from the germline V gene (reference sequence). The CDR3 is made up of 13 amino acids. The CDR3 DNA reads as TGTGCCAGCAGTCTCGACAGTTTCTACGAGCAGTACTTC. This translates into CASSLDSFYEQYF.

The V gene is TRBV7-6, the J gene TRBJ2-6; 7 nucleotides align to TRBD1. The CDR3 length is 17 residues. Trimming took 5 bases from V and 3 from J; bases not matched to a gene: 10. Germline loops: CDR1 SGHVS, CDR2 FNYEAQ. CDR3 nucleotide sequence: TGTGCCAGCAGCATCTGGGACAGCGCCAATGGGGCCAACGTCCTGACTTTC. Translation: CASSIWDSANGANVLTF.

The CDR3 DNA follows: TGTGCCAGCAGCTTTACAGGGTTCACTGAAGCTTTCTTT. Translated: CASSFTGFTEAFF. V and J are TRBV5-6 and TRBJ1-1; the D gene is possibly TRBD1 (6 bases). The germline V gene has CDR1 SGHDT and CDR2 YYEEEE. The germline V and J ends were trimmed by 2 bases and 4 bases, with 9 bases remaining between them. There are 13 residues in the CDR3. The variable domain in full, completed from reference TRBV5-6 and TRBJ1-1, reads DAGVTQSPTHLIKTRGQQVTLRCSPKSGHDTVSWYQQALGQGPQFIFQYYEEEERQRGNFPDRFSGHQFPNYSSELNVNALLLGDSALYLCASSFTGFTEAFFGQGTRLTVV.

This rearrangement joins TRBV25-1 to TRBJ2-1; D unresolved. Trimming took 6 bases from V and 4 from J, leaving 7 bases between them. Germline V gives CDR1 MGHDK, CDR2 SYGVNS. The CDR3 has 12 residues. CDR3 loop: CASSRAYNEQFF. The CDR3 bases are TGTGCCAGCAGCCGGGCTTACAATGAGCAGTTCTTC.

The chain combines TRBV7-9 with TRBJ2-7; TRBD1 or TRBD2 may be the D gene (5 bases each). Germline V lookup: CDR1 SEHNR, CDR2 FQNEAQ (reference sequence). The CDR3 contains 15 residues. The V end was cut by 7 bases, the J end by 0 bases, with 16 bases between. The CDR3 region has the DNA TGTGCCAGCACCATCGGGGCCGTCAGCTCCTACGAGCAGTACTTC. Translated: CASTIGAVSSYEQYF.

This clone was seen more than once but under ten times. This chain connects TRBV28 to TRBJ1-5; 7 bases agree with TRBD1. The germline V gene encodes CDR1 MDHEN and CDR2 SYDVKM. The CDR3 sequence is 15 residues long. V shed 5 bases and J 7 bases; nucleotides not matched to a gene: 11. The CDR3 is CASSINTGAGQPQHF. The CDR3, as DNA: TGTGCCAGCAGTATCAACACAGGGGCTGGGCAGCCCCAGCATTTT.

The V and J genes are TRBV6-1 and TRBJ2-2; D tentatively reads TRBD1 or TRBD2 (5 bases each). This CDR3 spans 13 amino acids. Germline CDR1 and CDR2: MNHNS and SASEGT. The V gene lost 5 bases and the J gene lost 6 bases, with 10 bases spanning the gap. The CDR3: CASSWGSPGELFF. Written as DNA, the CDR3 is TGTGCCAGCAGTTGGGGGAGCCCCGGGGAGCTGTTTTTT.

The rearrangement joins TRBV7-8 to TRBJ1-4; possible D gene TRBD1, 6 bases. CDR1 is SGHVS and CDR2 is FQNEAQ in the germline V gene. The CDR3 covers 15 residues. Trimming left V 0 bases short and J 8 bases short, with 13 bases between. The CDR3 loop reads CASSLASPGAEKLFF. CDR3 sequence (DNA): TGTGCCAGCAGCTTAGCTTCCCCAGGGGCCGAAAAACTGTTTTTT.

The J gene is TRBJ2-2, the V gene TRBV7-6, with D possibly matching TRBD1 (5 bases). The germline V gene has CDR1 SGHVS and CDR2 FNYEAQ. The CDR3 sequence is 14 residues long. V was shortened by 0 bases and J by 6 bases, with 8 bases between the two germline ends. The CDR3 reads CASSLAQGSGELFF. The DNA for the CDR3 is TGTGCCAGCAGCTTAGCCCAGGGATCCGGGGAGCTGTTTTTT.

The chain recombines TRBV28 with TRBJ2-7; D gene uncertain. There are 10 residues in the CDR3. Germline assignment: CDR1 MDHEN and CDR2 SYDVKM. Trimming left V 5 bases short and J 3 bases short, with 2 bases between. The CDR3 spells CASSDYEQYF. The CDR3 region has the DNA TGTGCCAGCAGTGACTACGAGCAGTACTTC.

Comment on this clone: The junction shows a germline mismatch at one end, possibly a read error. The chain joins TRBV7-9 to TRBJ1-5; no definite D call. The CDR3 is 14 residues long. Germline values: CDR1 SEHNR, CDR2 FQNEAQ (reference sequence). CDR3 in amino acids: CASSSSNRNQPRHF. CDR3 bases: TGTGCCAGCAGCTCCTCTAACCGCAATCAGCCCCGGCATTTT.

The J gene is TRBJ2-1, the V gene TRBV20-1, with 7 nucleotides matching TRBD1. The ends lost 3 bases at V and 10 bases at J; junction bases unmatched: 3. The germline CDR1 and CDR2 sequences are DFQATT and SNEGSKA (reference sequence). The CDR3 spans 11 residues. CDR3 loop: CSASDRDEQFF. The CDR3 coding sequence is TGCAGTGCTAGCGACAGGGACGAGCAGTTCTTC.

This rearrangement joins TRBV14 to TRBJ2-5; D possibly corresponds to TRBD2 (5 bases). From germline, CDR1 is SGHDN and CDR2 FVKESK. Trimming shortened V by 4 bases and J by 0 bases, and 15 bases separated the two germline ends. The CDR3 runs 16 residues. The CDR3 DNA sequence: TGTGCCAGCAGCCCTCCAGCCCCCGGGAACCAAGAGACCCAGTACTTC. Residues: CASSPPAPGNQETQYF. The full variable domain, its missing parts supplied by reference TRBV14 and TRBJ2-5, is EAGVTQFPSHSVIEKGQTVTLRCDPISGHDNLYWYRRVMGKEIKFLLHFVKESKQDESGMPNNRFLAERTGGTYSTLKVQPAELEDSGVYFCASSPPAPGNQETQYFGPGTRLLVL.

The V and J genes are TRBV6-6 and TRBJ1-1; no definite D call. The germline V gene has CDR1 MNHNY and CDR2 SVGAGI (reference sequence). Trimming took 2 bases from V and 8 from J, leaving 12 bases between them. There are 13 residues in the CDR3. CDR3: CASSYGVGREAFF. CDR3 nucleotide sequence: TGTGCCAGCAGTTACGGGGTGGGGAGGGAAGCTTTCTTT.

The chain links TRBV4-3 to TRBJ2-1; D is possibly TRBD2 (5 bases). V dropped 0 bases and J dropped 10 bases, with 10 bases sitting between them. This CDR3 has 13 amino acids. Germline lookup yields CDR1 LGHNA and CDR2 YSLEER. The CDR3: CASSQEGWEEQFF. The CDR3 nucleotides are TGCGCCAGCAGCCAAGAGGGGTGGGAGGAGCAGTTCTTC.

The CDR3: CASSEGLSDSGNTIYF. The CDR3 coding sequence is TGTGCCAGCAGTGAGGGACTGAGTGACTCTGGAAACACCATATATTTT. The gene calls are TRBV2 and TRBJ1-3; D may be TRBD1 (5 bases). The germline V gene encodes CDR1 SNHLY and CDR2 FYNNEI. This CDR3 region has 16 residues. The germline V and J ends were trimmed by 3 bases and 0 bases, with 12 bases remaining between them.

A note on this clone: Mismatch with germline at one junction end may stem from a read error. Other DNA sequences within the sample encode an identical CDR3. The rearrangement uses TRBV27 and TRBJ2-7, with 9 nucleotides matching TRBD2. The CDR3 is made up of 15 amino acids. Germline V gene data show CDR1 as MNHEY and CDR2 as SMNVEV (reference sequence). The CDR3 sequence: CASSLAGAPGYEQYF. In DNA form, the CDR3 reads TGTGCCAGTAGTTTAGCGGGAGCCCCGGGGTACGAGCAGTACTTC.

The chain joins TRBV4-1 to TRBJ1-2, with D unresolved. The germline V and J ends were trimmed by 3 bases and 4 bases, with 9 bases remaining between them. This CDR3 comprises 13 residues. Germline CDR1 MGHRA, CDR2 YSYEKL. The CDR3 loop reads CASSHWRAYGYTF. CDR3 DNA sequence: TGCGCCAGCAGCCATTGGAGAGCCTATGGCTACACCTTC.

J is TRBJ2-7 and V is TRBV4-1; D might be TRBD1 (6 bases). The length of the CDR3 is 14 residues. Trimming left V 4 bases short and J 1 base short, with 11 bases between. The germline V gene encodes CDR1 MGHRA and CDR2 YSYEKL. Written as DNA, the CDR3 is TGCGCCAGCAGCCCAGAGGGGGTATCCTACGAGCAGTACTTC. This encodes CASSPEGVSYEQYF.

This clone was recorded only once. The chain has TRBV4-3 and TRBJ2-3; TRBD2 is a possible D gene (6 bases). This CDR3 is 15 amino acids long. Germline V lookup: CDR1 LGHNA, CDR2 YSLEER. The V and J ends lost 0 bases and 3 bases respectively, with 10 bases between them. The CDR3 region has the DNA TGCGCCAGCAGCCAAGACCCCGGACTAACAGATACGCAGTATTTT. Protein product: CASSQDPGLTDTQYF.

This chain links TRBV7-8 with TRBJ2-5, with D perhaps matching TRBD2 (6 bases). TRBJ2-7 explains the end of the DNA better; the J call may be wrong. Germline V gene lookup returns CDR1 SGHVS and CDR2 FQNEAQ. The CDR3 extends over 14 amino acids. The CDR3 loop is CASSLSGTDYEQYF. As DNA, the CDR3 is TGTGCCAGCAGCCTGTCCGGGACTGATTACGAGCAGTACTTC.

This clone came up once. The chain joins TRBV28 to TRBJ2-6; D is possibly TRBD1 (5 bases). Germline CDR1 reads MDHEN; CDR2 reads SYDVKM. Trimming left V 6 bases short and J 0 bases short, with 9 bases between. This CDR3 region has 15 residues. CDR3 in DNA: TGTGCCAGCAGCCAGGGTTTCTCTGGGGCCAACGTCCTGACTTTC. It translates to CASSQGFSGANVLTF.

This clone was counted once. The chain couples TRBV19 to TRBJ2-1; 14 bases agree with TRBD2. V lost 5 bases and J lost 4; bases outside the gene matches: 10. Germline CDR1 and CDR2: LNHDA and SQIVND (reference sequence). The CDR3 loop spans 18 amino acids. CDR3 in DNA: TGTGCCAGTAGTCCTGGGACTAGCGGGAGTAGTTTTTACAATGAGCAGTTCTTC. Encoded protein: CASSPGTSGSSFYNEQFF.